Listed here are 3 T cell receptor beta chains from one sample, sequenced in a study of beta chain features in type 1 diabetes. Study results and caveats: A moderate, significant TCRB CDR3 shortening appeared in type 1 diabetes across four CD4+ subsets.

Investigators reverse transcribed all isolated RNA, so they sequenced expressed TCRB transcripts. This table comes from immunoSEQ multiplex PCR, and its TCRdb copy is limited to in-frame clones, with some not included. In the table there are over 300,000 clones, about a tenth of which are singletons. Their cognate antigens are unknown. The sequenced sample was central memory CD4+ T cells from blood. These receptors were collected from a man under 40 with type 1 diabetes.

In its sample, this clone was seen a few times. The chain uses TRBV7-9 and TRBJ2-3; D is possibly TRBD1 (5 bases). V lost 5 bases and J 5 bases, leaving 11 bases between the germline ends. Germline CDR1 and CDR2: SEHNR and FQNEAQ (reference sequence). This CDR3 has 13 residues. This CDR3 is CASSPWGRDTQYF. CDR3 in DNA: TGTGCCAGCAGCCCCTGGGGCCGAGATACGCAGTATTTT.

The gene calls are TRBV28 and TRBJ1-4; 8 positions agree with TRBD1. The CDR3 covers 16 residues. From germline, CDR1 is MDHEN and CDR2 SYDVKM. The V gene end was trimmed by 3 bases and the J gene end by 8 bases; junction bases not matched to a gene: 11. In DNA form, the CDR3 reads TGTGCCAGCAGTTTCCCCGGGACAGGCTTAAGGGAAAAACTGTTTTTT. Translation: CASSFPGTGLREKLFF.

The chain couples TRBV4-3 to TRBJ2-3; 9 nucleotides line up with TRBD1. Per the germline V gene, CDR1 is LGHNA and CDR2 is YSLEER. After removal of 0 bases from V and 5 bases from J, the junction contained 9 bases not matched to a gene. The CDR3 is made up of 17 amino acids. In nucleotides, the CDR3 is TGCGCCAGCAGCCAAGAATGGCGACAGGGGGGCGGAGATACGCAGTATTTT. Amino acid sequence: CASSQEWRQGGGDTQYF.